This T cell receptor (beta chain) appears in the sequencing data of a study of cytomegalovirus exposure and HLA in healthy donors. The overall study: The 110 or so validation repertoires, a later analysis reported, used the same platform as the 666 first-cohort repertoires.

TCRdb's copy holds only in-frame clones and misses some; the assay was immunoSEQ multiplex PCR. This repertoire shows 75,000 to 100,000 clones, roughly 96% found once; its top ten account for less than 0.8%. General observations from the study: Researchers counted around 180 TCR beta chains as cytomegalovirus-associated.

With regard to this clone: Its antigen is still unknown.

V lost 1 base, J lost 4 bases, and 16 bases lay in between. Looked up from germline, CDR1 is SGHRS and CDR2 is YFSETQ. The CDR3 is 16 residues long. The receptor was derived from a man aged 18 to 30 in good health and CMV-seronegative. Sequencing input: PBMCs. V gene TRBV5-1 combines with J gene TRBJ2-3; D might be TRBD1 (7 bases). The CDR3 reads CASSLQGGSLADTQYF. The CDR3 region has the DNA TGCGCCAGCAGCTTGCAGGGGGGAAGTCTTGCAGATACGCAGTATTTT.